This T cell receptor (beta chain) was sequenced in a study of T-cell memory formation after mild COVID-19. One entry per CDR3 protein results from TCRdb running MiXCR on the 5' RACE reads. The sample records around 340,000 distinct CDR3 sequences, roughly 15% being singletons. This clonotype has just a few counts. The receptor was derived from a man younger than 30 who had mild COVID-19 (a few samples of this study predate the infection). Cell type and time point are not known. The source material was PBMCs or a T cell subset sorted from them (not recorded which).

Written as DNA, the CDR3 is TGTGCCAGCAGTATAGACAGGGGGTACTACAATGAGCAGTTCTTC. Its protein is CASSIDRGYYNEQFF. The V call is TRBV12-3 or TRBV12-4, the J call TRBJ2-1, with 9 positions matching TRBD1. The length of the CDR3 is 15 residues. J was trimmed by 3 bases and V by 5 bases; bases with no gene match: 5.